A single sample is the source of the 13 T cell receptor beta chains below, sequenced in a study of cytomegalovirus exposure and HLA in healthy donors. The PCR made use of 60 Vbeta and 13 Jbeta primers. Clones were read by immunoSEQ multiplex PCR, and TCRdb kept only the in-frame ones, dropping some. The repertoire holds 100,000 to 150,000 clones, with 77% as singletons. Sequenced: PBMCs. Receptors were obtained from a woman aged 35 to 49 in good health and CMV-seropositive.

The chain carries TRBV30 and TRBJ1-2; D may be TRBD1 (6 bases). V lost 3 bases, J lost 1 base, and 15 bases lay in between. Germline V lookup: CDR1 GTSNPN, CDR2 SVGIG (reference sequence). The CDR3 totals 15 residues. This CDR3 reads CAWRRRGGYNYGYTF. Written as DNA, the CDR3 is TGTGCCTGGAGACGGAGGGGGGGGTATAACTATGGCTACACCTTC.

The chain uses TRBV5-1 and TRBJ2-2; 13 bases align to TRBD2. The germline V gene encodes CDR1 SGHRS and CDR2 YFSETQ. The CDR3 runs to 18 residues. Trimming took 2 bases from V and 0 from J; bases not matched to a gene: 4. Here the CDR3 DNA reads TGCGCCAGCAGCTTAAGGACTAGCGGGAGTACGAACACCGGGGAGCTGTTTTTT. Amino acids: CASSLRTSGSTNTGELFF.

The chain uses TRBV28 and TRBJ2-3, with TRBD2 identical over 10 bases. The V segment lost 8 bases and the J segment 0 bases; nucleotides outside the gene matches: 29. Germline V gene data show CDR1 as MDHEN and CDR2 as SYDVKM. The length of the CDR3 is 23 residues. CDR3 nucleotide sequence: TGTGCCAGCTCTCCGACGAGTAGTCTAACGAATAAACTAGCGGGGTCTAGCACAGATACGCAGTATTTT. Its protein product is CASSPTSSLTNKLAGSSTDTQYF.

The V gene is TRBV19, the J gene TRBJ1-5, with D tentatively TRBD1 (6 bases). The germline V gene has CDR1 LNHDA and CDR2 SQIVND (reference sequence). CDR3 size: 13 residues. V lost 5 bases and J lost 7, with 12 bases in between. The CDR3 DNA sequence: TGTGCCAGTAGTGACCAGGGGTACCAGCCCCAGCATTTT. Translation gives CASSDQGYQPQHF.

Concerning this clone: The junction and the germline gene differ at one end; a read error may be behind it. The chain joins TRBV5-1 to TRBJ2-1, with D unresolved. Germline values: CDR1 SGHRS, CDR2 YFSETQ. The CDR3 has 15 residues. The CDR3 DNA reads TGCGCCAGCAGCTTACCGGGTGCCTCCTACAATAAGCAGTTCTTC. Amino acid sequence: CASSLPGASYNKQFF.

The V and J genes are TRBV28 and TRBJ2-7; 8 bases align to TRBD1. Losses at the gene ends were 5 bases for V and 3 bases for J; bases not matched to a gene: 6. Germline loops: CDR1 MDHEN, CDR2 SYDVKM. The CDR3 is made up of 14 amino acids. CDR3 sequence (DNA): TGTGCCAGCAGTCCGACAGGGGCTCTCTACGAGCAGTACTTC. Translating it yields CASSPTGALYEQYF.

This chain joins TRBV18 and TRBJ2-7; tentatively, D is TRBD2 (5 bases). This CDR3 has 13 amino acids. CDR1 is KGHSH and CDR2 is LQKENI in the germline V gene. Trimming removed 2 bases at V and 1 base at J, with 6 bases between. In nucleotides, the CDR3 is TGTGCCAGCTCACCAAGGAGGTCCTACGAGCAGTACTTC. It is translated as CASSPRRSYEQYF.

This CDR3 is CASSLVSGANNEQFF. In DNA, the CDR3 is TGTGCCAGCAGCTTAGTTTCAGGCGCCAACAATGAGCAGTTCTTC. This chain connects TRBV11-2 to TRBJ2-1, with D hard to call. Germline-derived CDR1 and CDR2 are SGHAT and FQNNGV. The CDR3 is 15 amino acids. V was clipped by 1 base and J by 5 bases, with 12 bases between them.

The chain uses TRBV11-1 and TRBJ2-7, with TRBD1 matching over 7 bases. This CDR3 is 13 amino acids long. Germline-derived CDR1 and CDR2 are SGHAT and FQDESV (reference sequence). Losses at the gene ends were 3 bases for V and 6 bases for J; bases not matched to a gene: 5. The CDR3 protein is CASSLYRGSEQYF. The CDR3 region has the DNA TGTGCCAGCAGCTTGTACAGGGGATCCGAGCAGTACTTC.

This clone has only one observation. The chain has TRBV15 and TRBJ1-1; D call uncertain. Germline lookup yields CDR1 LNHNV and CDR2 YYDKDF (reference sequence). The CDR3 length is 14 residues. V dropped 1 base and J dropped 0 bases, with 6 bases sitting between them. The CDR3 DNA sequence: TGTGCCACCAGCAGAGGGCAGATGAACACTGAAGCTTTCTTT. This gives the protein CATSRGQMNTEAFF.

CDR3 sequence reads: CASSLGLAGVGEQYF. The CDR3 DNA is TGTGCCAGCAGTCTCGGACTAGCGGGAGTTGGCGAGCAGTACTTC. This rearrangement joins TRBV6-1 to TRBJ2-5; the match to TRBD2 covers 13 bases. The DNA end favors TRBJ2-7, so the J call may be wrong. The germline V gene has CDR1 MNHNS and CDR2 SASEGT. This CDR3 has 15 residues.

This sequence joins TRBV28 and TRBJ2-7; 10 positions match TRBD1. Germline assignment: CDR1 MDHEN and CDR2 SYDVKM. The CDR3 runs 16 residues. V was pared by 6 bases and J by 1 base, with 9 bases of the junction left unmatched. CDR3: CASSSSGQGVSYEQYF. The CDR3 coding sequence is TGTGCCAGCAGCTCATCCGGACAGGGGGTATCCTACGAGCAGTACTTC. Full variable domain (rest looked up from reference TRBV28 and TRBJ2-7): DVKVTQSSRYLVKRTGEKVFLECVQDMDHENMFWYRQDPGLGLRLIYFSYDVKMKEKGDIPEGYSVSREKKERFSLILESASTNQTSMYLCASSSSGQGVSYEQYFGPGTRLTVT.

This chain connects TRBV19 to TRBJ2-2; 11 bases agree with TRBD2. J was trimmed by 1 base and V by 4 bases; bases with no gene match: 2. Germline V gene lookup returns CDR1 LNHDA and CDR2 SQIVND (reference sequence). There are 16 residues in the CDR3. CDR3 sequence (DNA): TGTGCCAGTAGTAGGGGGACTAGCGGGAACACCGGGGAGCTGTTTTTT. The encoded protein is CASSRGTSGNTGELFF.